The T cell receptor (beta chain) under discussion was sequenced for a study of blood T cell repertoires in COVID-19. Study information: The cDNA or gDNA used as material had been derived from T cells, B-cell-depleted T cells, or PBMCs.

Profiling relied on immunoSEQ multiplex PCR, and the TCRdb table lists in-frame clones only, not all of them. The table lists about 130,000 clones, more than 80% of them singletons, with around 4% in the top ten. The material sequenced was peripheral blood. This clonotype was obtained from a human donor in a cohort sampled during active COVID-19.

CDR3 nucleotides: TGTGCCAGCAGCGTAGGCGGGGTCCAAGAGACCCAGTACTTC. Translation gives CASSVGGVQETQYF. This sequence joins TRBV9 and TRBJ2-5; TRBD2 might be the D (6 bases). The CDR3 covers 14 residues. The germline V gene encodes CDR1 SGDLS and CDR2 YYNGEE. V was pared by 0 bases and J by 1 base, with 7 bases between.